The 26 T cell receptor beta chains listed next were all sequenced from one sample in a study of cytomegalovirus exposure and HLA in healthy donors. The PCR employed 60 Vbeta primers together with 13 Jbeta primers. Measured with immunoSEQ multiplex PCR; TCRdb has only the in-frame clones, and not every one. The data show over 65,000 clones, with approximately 71% seen just once and approximately 7.2% held by the top ten. Sequencing used PBMCs. These receptors were collected from a woman aged 35 to 49 in good health and CMV-seronegative.

CDR3 sequence (DNA): TGTGCCAGCAGCCACGTCCCGGGCTCTGGAAACACCATATATTTT. It translates to CASSHVPGSGNTIYF. The V gene is TRBV5-6, the J gene TRBJ1-3, with unresolved D. Germline CDR1 is SGHDT and CDR2 is YYEEEE. This CDR3 region has 15 residues. V lost 4 bases and J 0 bases, leaving 11 bases between the germline ends.

This clone was counted only a few times. The V call is TRBV2, the J call TRBJ1-2; D remains ambiguous. Germline lookup yields CDR1 SNHLY and CDR2 FYNNEI. V was pared by 5 bases and J by 8 bases, with 15 bases between. This CDR3 spans 13 amino acids. The CDR3: CASSLTEREGYTF. In DNA, the CDR3 is TGTGCCAGCAGTCTCACTGAACGGGAAGGCTACACCTTC. Full variable domain (outside the CDR3, taken from reference TRBV2 and TRBJ1-2): EPEVTQTPSHQVTQMGQEVILRCVPISNHLYFYWYRQILGQKVEFLVSFYNNEISEKSEIFDDQFSVERPDGSNFTLKIRSTKLEDSAMYFCASSLTEREGYTFGSGTRLTVV.

A word on this clone: One junction end disagrees with the germline gene, perhaps due to a read error. The chain has TRBV18 and TRBJ1-5, with a tentative D call TRBD1 (6 bases). Germline CDR1 reads KGHSH; CDR2 reads LQKENI. The CDR3 has 15 residues. The CDR3 DNA sequence: TGTGCCAGCTCTCCACAGAGGGACAATAATCAGCCCCAGCATTTT. Residues: CASSPQRDNNQPQHF.

In regard to this clone: At one boundary the junction diverges from the germline segment, which might be a read error. V gene TRBV7-9 combines with J gene TRBJ1-1, with a possible D match to TRBD1 (5 bases). This CDR3 contains 13 residues. Germline V gene sequence: CDR1 SEHNR, CDR2 FQNEAQ (reference sequence). In DNA form, the CDR3 reads TGTGCCAGCAGTTTAGAGGGGCTTAATGAAGCTTTCTTT. Its protein is CASSLEGLNEAFF.

The chain uses TRBV6-5 and TRBJ2-1, with 9 bases aligning to TRBD1. V dropped 7 bases and J dropped 7; count of bases not matched to a gene: 11. CDR1 is MNHEY and CDR2 is SVGAGI in the germline V gene. This CDR3 is built from 15 residues. This CDR3 reads CASTLTGTGLNEQFF. For the CDR3, the DNA is TGTGCCAGCACCCTAACCGGGACAGGGCTGAATGAGCAGTTCTTC.

The genes are TRBV5-1 and TRBJ1-2; 8 bases fit TRBD1. After removal of 0 bases from V and 5 bases from J, the junction contained 6 bases not matched to a gene. This CDR3 contains 15 residues. CDR1 and CDR2 from the germline V gene are SGHRS and YFSETQ. The CDR3 reads CASSLGDRGTYGYTF. CDR3 in DNA: TGCGCCAGCAGCTTGGGCGACAGGGGAACGTATGGCTACACCTTC.

This chain joins TRBV5-6 and TRBJ2-1, with D perhaps TRBD2 (6 bases). The V end was cut by 0 bases, the J end by 9 bases, with 13 bases between. From germline, CDR1 is SGHDT and CDR2 YYEEEE. This CDR3 is 14 amino acids long. The CDR3 DNA follows: TGTGCCAGCAGCTTGGGCGGGATGTCGGGTGAGCAGTTCTTC. It is translated as CASSLGGMSGEQFF.

J is TRBJ2-3 and V is TRBV14; weak D call: TRBD1 (6 bases). The ends were cut back, 2 bases at V and 5 bases at J, with 11 bases in the middle. This CDR3 comprises 14 residues. Germline CDR1 SGHDN, CDR2 FVKESK. The CDR3 spells CASSQTSGVDTQYF. In DNA form, the CDR3 reads TGTGCCAGCAGCCAAACATCAGGGGTAGATACGCAGTATTTT.

This clone was detected a few times. The chain has TRBV29-1 and TRBJ1-5; D not resolved. The ends were cut back, 4 bases at V and 4 bases at J, with 8 bases in the middle. This CDR3 has 12 residues. From germline, CDR1 is SQVTM and CDR2 ANQGSEA. The CDR3 spells CSVGQLNQPQHF. CDR3 in DNA: TGCAGCGTTGGCCAACTAAATCAGCCCCAGCATTTT.

This clone turned up a few times. The chain has TRBV11-2 and TRBJ1-1; 8 bases are a match to TRBD1. This CDR3 region has 14 residues. Germline V gives CDR1 SGHAT, CDR2 FQNNGV. V was clipped by 5 bases and J by 5 bases; unmatched bases: 7. CDR3 in DNA: TGTGCCAGCAGCATGACAGGGGTTAATACTGAAGCTTTCTTT. Its protein product is CASSMTGVNTEAFF.

The chain combines TRBV5-8 with TRBJ2-1; TRBD2 aligns across 10 bases. The V gene end was trimmed by 1 base and the J gene end by 6 bases; junction bases not matched to a gene: 10. Germline V CDR1 and CDR2: SGHTS, YDEGEE. This CDR3 contains 17 residues. The CDR3 region is CASSLRASGSRSNEQFF. DNA for the CDR3: TGTGCCAGCAGCTTGAGGGCTAGCGGGAGCCGCAGCAATGAGCAGTTCTTC.

This clone was seen a few times. The gene calls are TRBV28 and TRBJ1-2; D perhaps matches TRBD1 (6 bases). V gave up 7 bases and J gave up 5 bases, with 20 bases separating them. The CDR3 spans 15 residues. Per germline, CDR1 MDHEN and CDR2 SYDVKM. The CDR3 here is CASIPGQGQFYGYTF. The CDR3 bases are TGTGCCAGCATACCGGGTCAGGGGCAGTTTTATGGCTACACCTTC.

The J gene is TRBJ1-1, the V gene TRBV7-3, with D possibly being TRBD1 (6 bases). V lost 2 bases and J 1 base, leaving 11 bases between the germline ends. This CDR3 contains 15 residues. Germline V gene data show CDR1 as SGHTA and CDR2 as FQGTGA. Here the CDR3 reads CASSLLGAKNTEAFF. CDR3 sequence (DNA): TGTGCCAGCAGCTTACTGGGGGCCAAGAACACTGAAGCTTTCTTT.

The chain has TRBV7-6 and TRBJ2-1, with TRBD2 identical over 10 bases. Unmatched junction bases numbered 4, after V lost 5 bases and J lost 0 bases. The germline gives CDR1 SGHVS, CDR2 FNYEAQ. This CDR3 comprises 16 residues. The CDR3 here is CASSALAGSSYNEQFF. CDR3 DNA: TGTGCCAGCAGCGCACTAGCGGGAAGCTCCTACAATGAGCAGTTCTTC. The whole variable domain, remainder taken from reference TRBV7-6 and TRBJ2-1, is GAGVSQSPRYKVTKRGQDVALRCDPISGHVSLYWYRQALGQGPEFLTYFNYEAQQDKSGLPNDRFSAERPEGSISTLTIQRTEQRDSAMYRCASSALAGSSYNEQFFGPGTRLTVL.

The rearrangement joins TRBV4-3 to TRBJ1-1; D perhaps matches TRBD1 (5 bases). Trimming cost V 1 base and J 1 base, with 7 bases left between them. Germline-derived CDR1 and CDR2 are LGHNA and YSLEER. The length of the CDR3 is 14 residues. CDR3 in amino acids: CASSQGQTNTEAFF. The CDR3 nucleotides read TGCGCCAGCAGCCAAGGACAGACGAACACTGAAGCTTTCTTT.

The genes are TRBV4-1 and TRBJ1-2, with D possibly matching TRBD1 (6 bases). Germline loops: CDR1 MGHRA, CDR2 YSYEKL. This CDR3 region has 18 residues. Between the trimmed V and J ends, which lost 0 bases and 4 bases, there was a span of 21 bases. The CDR3 DNA sequence: TGCGCCAGCAGCCAAGATCATCTCGCCCCGGGGGGCGGCTATGGCTACACCTTC. Its protein product is CASSQDHLAPGGGYGYTF.

The chain recombines TRBV18 with TRBJ2-1, with 7 bases that match TRBD2. Germline V gene sequence: CDR1 KGHSH, CDR2 LQKENI. V was pared by 1 base and J by 10 bases, with 16 bases of the junction left unmatched. This CDR3 has 17 residues. CDR3: CASSPRPLAAPKVEQFF. The CDR3 DNA follows: TGTGCCAGCTCACCACGTCCCCTAGCGGCACCTAAGGTGGAGCAGTTCTTC.

For the CDR3, the DNA is TGTGCCAGTAGTATAGCCCCAGGGCTGGGGAATCAGCCCCAGCATTTT. Residues: CASSIAPGLGNQPQHF. This chain links TRBV19 with TRBJ1-5, with D possibly matching TRBD1 (5 bases). V dropped 1 base and J dropped 4 bases, with 14 bases sitting between them. CDR1 LNHDA and CDR2 SQIVND come from the germline V gene (reference sequence). The CDR3 has 16 residues.

J is TRBJ1-5 and V is TRBV6-5; the D gene is possibly TRBD1 (6 bases). Germline V gives CDR1 MNHEY, CDR2 SVGAGI. V was clipped by 6 bases and J by 7 bases, with 16 bases between them. The CDR3 has 14 residues. CDR3 DNA: TGTGCCAGCAGCCGAACTACGAGGGGGCAGCCCCAGCATTTT. As protein: CASSRTTRGQPQHF.

V and J are TRBV28 and TRBJ2-7; a possible D gene is TRBD2 (7 bases). V shed 3 bases and J shed 0 bases, with 12 bases lying between them. CDR3 length: 15 residues. The germline V gene has CDR1 MDHEN and CDR2 SYDVKM. The DNA of the CDR3 is TGTGCCAGCAGTTTCAAGAGGGGGGGCTCCTACGAGCAGTACTTC. Translated, it gives CASSFKRGGSYEQYF.

This chain connects TRBV23-1 to TRBJ1-2; 7 nucleotides line up with TRBD1. TRBV23-1 is reported as an ORF; its role is uncertain. CDR3 length: 16 residues. Trimming took 7 bases from V and 4 from J; bases not matched to a gene: 15. The CDR3 DNA reads TGCGCCAGCACCCCCCGACCAGGGGGATTTCGCTATGGCTACACCTTC. Its protein product is CASTPRPGGFRYGYTF.

The chain employs TRBV7-6 and TRBJ1-1, with D possibly matching TRBD1 (6 bases). Germline assignment: CDR1 SGHVS and CDR2 FNYEAQ. The CDR3 spans 13 residues. Trimming pared 4 bases from V and 1 base from J, leaving 7 bases between. The CDR3 DNA is TGTGCCAGCAGCTCGGACAGGAACACTGAAGCTTTCTTT. It encodes CASSSDRNTEAFF.

This clone showed up just once. The rearrangement uses TRBV18 and TRBJ1-1; 7 nucleotides align to TRBD1. V was clipped by 5 bases and J by 1 base; unmatched bases: 10. The CDR3 is 16 residues long. Germline CDR1 KGHSH, CDR2 LQKENI. CDR3 sequence reads: CASSTTRTGQNTEAFF. The CDR3 bases are TGTGCCAGCTCAACTACAAGGACAGGTCAGAACACTGAAGCTTTCTTT.

Only a few counts were recorded for this clone. The rearrangement uses TRBV21-1 and TRBJ1-5; TRBD1, the D gene given by the table, was not confirmed from the DNA. TRBV21-1 is a documented pseudogene. The CDR3 is 13 residues long. Here the CDR3 reads CASNIDSNQPQHF. The CDR3 DNA is TGTGCCAGCAACATCGATAGCAATCAGCCCCAGCATTTT.

The chain links TRBV30 to TRBJ2-1; TRBD2 aligns across 8 bases. Germline CDR1 is GTSNPN and CDR2 is SVGIG (reference sequence). The trim removed 0 bases at V and 1 base at J, leaving 2 bases unmatched. The CDR3 loop spans 15 amino acids. CDR3 residues: CAWSVASGSYNEQFF. Written as DNA, the CDR3 is TGTGCCTGGAGTGTGGCTAGCGGGTCCTACAATGAGCAGTTCTTC. The whole variable domain, filled in from reference TRBV30 and TRBJ2-1, reads SQTIHQWPATLVQPVGSPLSLECTVEGTSNPNLYWYRQAAGRGLQLLFYSVGIGQISSEVPQNLSASRPQDRQFILSSKKLLLSDSGFYLCAWSVASGSYNEQFFGPGTRLTVL.

This chain connects TRBV27 to TRBJ2-5; the D gene is possibly TRBD2 (5 bases). V was pared by 3 bases and J by 1 base, with 12 bases between. CDR3 size: 15 residues. The V gene's germline CDR1 is MNHEY and CDR2 SMNVEV (reference sequence). The CDR3 spells CASSFVGLRQETQYF. The CDR3 DNA reads as TGTGCCAGCAGTTTCGTCGGACTGCGCCAAGAGACCCAGTACTTC.